A single sample is the source of the 32 T cell receptor beta chains below, sequenced in a study of long-term antiretroviral therapy in people with HIV. Version v3.0 of the immunoSEQ assay was performed at survey level. The table came from immunoSEQ multiplex PCR; TCRdb's copy has only in-frame clones and leaves some out. This table holds about 21,000 clones, roughly 76% found once. The source was unsorted PBMCs, collected less than 1.8 years before starting antiretroviral therapy. These receptors came from a woman aged 40 to 50 with HIV.

This rearrangement joins TRBV2 to TRBJ1-2; no definite D call. Germline V lookup: CDR1 SNHLY, CDR2 FYNNEI. The CDR3 contains 12 residues. Trimming took off 7 bases at V and 7 bases at J, with 13 bases between the two ends. CDR3 in amino acids: CASKDGYSGYTF. CDR3 DNA sequence: TGTGCCAGCAAGGACGGGTATAGTGGCTACACCTTC. Full variable domain (outside the CDR3, taken from reference TRBV2 and TRBJ1-2): EPEVTQTPSHQVTQMGQEVILRCVPISNHLYFYWYRQILGQKVEFLVSFYNNEISEKSEIFDDQFSVERPDGSNFTLKIRSTKLEDSAMYFCASKDGYSGYTFGSGTRLTVV.

In its sample, this clone was seen a few times. The chain recombines TRBV4-2 with TRBJ1-5; no clear D gene. The V and J ends lost 0 bases and 0 bases respectively, with 15 bases between them. Germline V gives CDR1 LGHNA, CDR2 YNFKEQ. The CDR3 has 18 residues. For the CDR3, the DNA is TGTGCCAGCAGCCAAGATGTTCGGGCAGACTATAGCAATCAGCCCCAGCATTTT. Translating gives CASSQDVRADYSNQPQHF.

The V gene is TRBV25-1, the J gene TRBJ1-2, with 9 bases that match TRBD1. Unmatched junction bases numbered 9, after V lost 6 bases and J lost 10 bases. Germline V CDR1 and CDR2: MGHDK, SYGVNS. The CDR3 is 13 residues long. The CDR3 DNA follows: TGTGCCAGCAGAAACCGGGACAGGGTAGACTACACCTTC. Translated, it gives CASRNRDRVDYTF.

V usage is TRBV6-5 and J usage is TRBJ1-5, with D unresolved. Per germline, CDR1 MNHEY and CDR2 SVGAGI. Trimming removed 2 bases from V and 4 bases from J, with 6 bases in between. CDR3 length: 13 residues. CDR3 in amino acids: CASSYDGNQPQHF. CDR3 nucleotide sequence: TGTGCCAGCAGTTACGACGGAAATCAGCCCCAGCATTTT.

This clone was observed a few times. The V and J genes are TRBV11-2 and TRBJ2-1, with TRBD2 matching 7 bases. Germline CDR1 reads SGHAT; CDR2 reads FQNNGV. The CDR3 is 15 residues long. The trim removed 1 base at V and 7 bases at J, leaving 7 bases unmatched. The CDR3 region has the DNA TGTGCCAGCAGCTTAGGAGCGGGGAGAGGGAATGAGCAGTTCTTC. Amino acid sequence: CASSLGAGRGNEQFF.

V and J are TRBV29-1 and TRBJ2-1; 7 positions match TRBD2. This CDR3 contains 14 residues. The ends lost 4 bases at V and 4 bases at J; junction bases unmatched: 7. The V gene's germline CDR1 is SQVTM and CDR2 ANQGSEA. CDR3 sequence (DNA): TGCAGCGTTGCCCCCAGCGGGGCATACAATGAGCAGTTCTTC. Its translation is CSVAPSGAYNEQFF.

V and J are TRBV10-1 and TRBJ2-1, with 8 bases lining up with TRBD2. CDR3 length: 15 residues. CDR1 and CDR2 from the germline V gene are WNHNN and SYGVQD (reference sequence). V shed 5 bases, J shed 6 bases, and the junction held 9 bases outside the gene matches. The CDR3 sequence: CASSPGTRGSNEQFF. CDR3 bases: TGCGCCAGCAGTCCTGGGACTAGAGGGAGCAATGAGCAGTTCTTC.

The genes are TRBV29-1 and TRBJ2-5, with D uncertain. The germline CDR1 and CDR2 sequences are SQVTM and ANQGSEA. The CDR3 runs to 13 residues. V was cut by 0 bases and J by 9 bases, with 14 bases left in between. Here the CDR3 reads CSVEDPVRRAQYF. CDR3 coding DNA: TGCAGCGTTGAAGATCCCGTGAGGCGCGCCCAGTACTTC.

This clone was detected once. The rearrangement uses TRBV19 and TRBJ2-1, with 9 bases identical to TRBD1. CDR1 and CDR2 (germline): LNHDA, SQIVND (reference sequence). This CDR3 spans 15 amino acids. With 4 bases clipped from V and 8 bases from J, the junction kept 9 bases outside the gene matches. The CDR3 protein is CASSKMGTGFDEQFF. Here the CDR3 DNA reads TGTGCCAGTAGTAAAATGGGGACAGGGTTTGATGAGCAGTTCTTC.

J is TRBJ2-3 and V is TRBV19, with D perhaps being TRBD1 or TRBD2 (6 bases each). The CDR3 spans 13 residues. Germline CDR1 is LNHDA and CDR2 is SQIVND (reference sequence). V dropped 10 bases and J dropped 0 bases, with 11 bases sitting between them. CDR3: CATGGSSTDTQYF. The CDR3 DNA follows: TGTGCCACCGGGGGCTCCAGCACAGATACGCAGTATTTT.

V usage is TRBV30 and J usage is TRBJ2-3, with 11 bases that match TRBD1. The CDR3 runs to 13 residues. Trimming took 8 bases from V and 0 from J; bases not matched to a gene: 1. From germline, CDR1 is GTSNPN and CDR2 SVGIG (reference sequence). CDR3 coding DNA: TGTGCCGGGGACAGGGGGAGCACAGATACGCAGTATTTT. It encodes CAGDRGSTDTQYF.

The rearrangement links TRBV9 to TRBJ2-1; D possibly uses TRBD1 or TRBD2 (6 bases each). CDR1 and CDR2 (germline): SGDLS, YYNGEE. There are 15 residues in the CDR3. V gave up 0 bases and J gave up 5 bases, with 12 bases separating them. The CDR3 loop is CASSVVPGADNEQFF. In DNA form, the CDR3 reads TGTGCCAGCAGCGTAGTTCCGGGGGCGGACAATGAGCAGTTCTTC.

The chain uses TRBV2 and TRBJ1-2, with D tentatively TRBD1 (5 bases). Trimming stripped 6 bases from V and 2 bases from J, with 10 bases between. This CDR3 is built from 13 residues. Germline CDR1 and CDR2: SNHLY and FYNNEI. CDR3 sequence (DNA): TGTGCCAGCAGCAGGGACGGAAACTATGGCTACACCTTC. Protein product: CASSRDGNYGYTF.

The chain carries TRBV9 and TRBJ2-2; 12 nucleotides agree with TRBD2. V trimming: 3 bases; J trimming: 8 bases; junction bases outside the gene matches: 8. The CDR3 totals 16 residues. Germline V CDR1 and CDR2: SGDLS, YYNGEE. The CDR3 nucleotides are TGTGCCAGCAGCGCTCTAGCGGGAGGGGAGCCTGGGGAGCTGTTTTTT. It encodes CASSALAGGEPGELFF.

This clone rates as medium-sized. The rearrangement uses TRBV7-7 and TRBJ2-3; the D is unclear. The CDR3 is 12 residues long. V dropped 5 bases and J dropped 8 bases, with 11 bases sitting between them. CDR1 is SSHAT and CDR2 is FNYEAQ in the germline V gene (reference sequence). DNA for the CDR3: TGTGCCAGCAGCCCCGATAGTCGTACGCAGTATTTT. Translated, it gives CASSPDSRTQYF. Combining the CDR3 with reference TRBV7-7 and TRBJ2-3 gives the whole variable domain GAGVSQSPRYKVTKRGQDVTLRCDPISSHATLYWYQQALGQGPEFLTYFNYEAQPDKSGLPSDRFSAERPEGSISTLTIQRTEQRDSAMYRCASSPDSRTQYFGPGTRLTVL.

The V and J genes are TRBV5-6 and TRBJ1-3; no reliable D call. CDR3 length: 14 amino acids. Trimming removed 4 bases from V and 0 bases from J, with 8 bases in between. CDR1 is SGHDT and CDR2 is YYEEEE in the germline V gene. The CDR3 bases are TGTGCCAGCAGCGGCGGCTTCTCTGGAAACACCATATATTTT. The encoded protein is CASSGGFSGNTIYF.

V gene TRBV29-1 combines with J gene TRBJ2-1, with TRBD2 identical over 9 bases. Unmatched junction bases numbered 10, after V lost 6 bases and J lost 7 bases. The CDR3 consists of 14 residues. CDR1 and CDR2 from the germline V gene are SQVTM and ANQGSEA. This CDR3 reads CSVGSAGGGNEQFF. CDR3 DNA: TGCAGCGTCGGGTCAGCGGGGGGTGGGAATGAGCAGTTCTTC.

V usage is TRBV5-1 and J usage is TRBJ1-1; D is ambiguous. This CDR3 has 15 residues. Germline V gene data show CDR1 as SGHRS and CDR2 as YFSETQ. V lost 3 bases and J lost 1, with 13 bases in between. CDR3 DNA: TGCGCCAGCAGCTCGGAGCCCCCAACGAACACTGAAGCTTTCTTT. Translating it yields CASSSEPPTNTEAFF.

V gene TRBV2 combines with J gene TRBJ2-1, with D maybe TRBD1 (6 bases). The CDR3 consists of 14 residues. Germline lookup yields CDR1 SNHLY and CDR2 FYNNEI. Trimming cost V 6 bases and J 7 bases, with 16 bases left between them. The CDR3 protein is CASRAQGRANEQFF. The CDR3 region has the DNA TGTGCCAGCAGGGCTCAGGGGCGAGCAAATGAGCAGTTCTTC.

The chain carries TRBV18 and TRBJ1-2, with TRBD1 as a possible D gene (5 bases). Germline values: CDR1 KGHSH, CDR2 LQKENI. Trimming stripped 5 bases from V and 0 bases from J, with 10 bases between. The CDR3 has 14 amino acids. CDR3 protein: CASSSGISNYGYTF. CDR3 sequence (DNA): TGTGCCAGCTCATCAGGGATTTCTAACTATGGCTACACCTTC. The full variable domain, completed using reference TRBV18 and TRBJ1-2, is NAGVMQNPRHLVRRRGQEARLRCSPMKGHSHVYWYRQLPEEGLKFMVYLQKENIIDESGMPKERFSAEFPKEGPSILRIQQVVRGDSAAYFCASSSGISNYGYTFGSGTRLTVV.

CDR3 residues: CASSPLAGETPEQYF. In nucleotides, the CDR3 is TGTGCCAGCAGTCCTCTAGCGGGAGAAACCCCCGAGCAGTACTTC. The chain uses TRBV6-1 and TRBJ2-7, with 10 bases lining up with TRBD2. The CDR3 has 15 residues. In germline, CDR1 is MNHNS, CDR2 SASEGT. With V trimmed by 5 bases and J by 6 bases, 10 bases remained unmatched.

The rearrangement links TRBV5-6 to TRBJ1-1; TRBD1 might be the D (5 bases). Germline assignment: CDR1 SGHDT and CDR2 YYEEEE. V lost 6 bases, J lost 4 bases, and 13 bases lay in between. CDR3 length equals 13 residues. CDR3 loop: CASKAGAGTEAFF. CDR3 bases: TGTGCCAGCAAAGCTGGGGCAGGCACTGAAGCTTTCTTT.

The chain uses TRBV2 and TRBJ2-3, with TRBD2 identical over 12 bases. CDR1 and CDR2 from the germline V gene are SNHLY and FYNNEI. The CDR3 is made up of 15 amino acids. J gave up 2 bases and V 8 bases, and 5 bases lay outside the gene matches. CDR3 sequence reads: CASSGLAGITDTQYF. CDR3 nucleotides: TGTGCCAGCTCCGGACTAGCGGGGATCACAGATACGCAGTATTTT.

The chain carries TRBV5-1 and TRBJ2-7, with D possibly being TRBD1 (7 bases). V lost 3 bases and J lost 3, with 19 bases in between. This CDR3 has 16 residues. Germline V gene sequence: CDR1 SGHRS, CDR2 YFSETQ. For the CDR3, the DNA is TGCGCCAGCAGCTCAGGGGGAGGCTTTAAGTTCTACGAGCAGTACTTC. Translating it yields CASSSGGGFKFYEQYF.

The CDR3 DNA is TGTGCCAGCAGCTTAGGGGCCCAGGATGAAGCTTTCTTT. Its protein is CASSLGAQDEAFF. The chain joins TRBV7-9 to TRBJ1-1, with D hard to call. V lost 1 base, J lost 7 bases, and 10 bases lay in between. CDR3 length: 13 amino acids. CDR1 and CDR2 from the germline V gene are SEHNR and FQNEAQ (reference sequence).

The genes are TRBV2 and TRBJ1-2; TRBD1 might be the D (5 bases). The CDR3 length is 15 residues. Between the trimmed V and J ends, which lost 7 bases and 9 bases, there was a span of 24 bases. Germline assignment: CDR1 SNHLY and CDR2 FYNNEI. The chain's CDR3 is CASISTEWETVRYTF. The CDR3 region has the DNA TGTGCCAGCATTTCCACCGAATGGGAGACAGTGCGCTACACCTTC.

V usage is TRBV27 and J usage is TRBJ1-6; D remains unclear. Germline V gene data show CDR1 as MNHEY and CDR2 as SMNVEV (reference sequence). Trimming stripped 2 bases from V and 8 bases from J, with 16 bases between. This CDR3 spans 16 amino acids. DNA for the CDR3: TGTGCCAGCAGTTTAACGGTCGGGGTATCTCATTCACCCCTCCACTTT. Translated: CASSLTVGVSHSPLHF.

This rearrangement joins TRBV19 to TRBJ2-2, with 10 bases that match TRBD1. Germline CDR1 LNHDA, CDR2 SQIVND (reference sequence). The V gene end was trimmed by 5 bases and the J gene end by 3 bases; junction bases not matched to a gene: 6. The CDR3 loop spans 16 amino acids. The CDR3 reads CASSSRGQGYTGELFF. CDR3 bases: TGTGCCAGTAGTTCCCGGGGACAGGGGTACACCGGGGAGCTGTTTTTT. The variable domain in full, completed from reference TRBV19 and TRBJ2-2, reads DGGITQSPKYLFRKEGQNVTLSCEQNLNHDAMYWYRQDPGQGLRLIYYSQIVNDFQKGDIAEGYSVSREKKESFPLTVTSAQKNPTAFYLCASSSRGQGYTGELFFGEGSRLTVL.

This chain links TRBV4-3 with TRBJ2-3; no clear D gene. The germline gives CDR1 LGHNA, CDR2 YSLEER. CDR3 length: 15 amino acids. Trimming took 2 bases from V and 2 from J, leaving 11 bases between them. CDR3 in amino acids: CASSQMQDPTDTQYF. For the CDR3, the DNA is TGCGCCAGCAGCCAAATGCAGGATCCCACAGATACGCAGTATTTT.

The chain uses TRBV5-1 and TRBJ1-2, with a weak D call TRBD1 (5 bases). The CDR3 has 15 amino acids. Germline CDR1 and CDR2: SGHRS and YFSETQ. Trimming cost V 3 bases and J 4 bases, with 16 bases left between them. The CDR3 sequence: CASSSGLLQAYGYTF. CDR3 nucleotide sequence: TGCGCCAGCAGCTCGGGACTTCTGCAAGCCTATGGCTACACCTTC.

The chain recombines TRBV30 with TRBJ2-5; TRBD2 agrees at 10 bases. V was clipped by 7 bases and J by 6 bases; unmatched bases: 14. The V gene's germline CDR1 is GTSNPN and CDR2 SVGIG (reference sequence). The CDR3 extends over 15 amino acids. CDR3 residues: CAFLKLAGRPQTQYF. CDR3 bases: TGTGCCTTTTTAAAACTAGCGGGGAGACCGCAGACCCAGTACTTC.

V gene TRBV11-3 combines with J gene TRBJ2-5, with D unresolved. The germline V gene has CDR1 SGHNT and CDR2 YENEEA. V shed 6 bases and J shed 5 bases, with 16 bases lying between them. This CDR3 has 14 amino acids. The CDR3: CASSASNRRETQYF. CDR3 sequence (DNA): TGTGCCAGCAGTGCTAGTAACCGCCGGGAGACCCAGTACTTC.